This passage covers 15 T cell receptor beta chains from one sample sequenced in a study of tumor-infiltrating lymphocytes in primary liver carcinoma. The study co-extracted DNA and RNA from about 20-30 mg of unsorted bulk tissue. Synthesis of TCR beta cDNA was carried out from about 0.55 ug total RNA with a constant-region primer. What produced the TCR beta libraries was three nested multiplex PCR rounds using slightly modified ARM-PCR. Two initial PCR rounds of around 10 cycles each paired TRBV1-TRBV30 forward primers with a C-beta reverse primer. TCRdb redid the calling of the multiplex PCR reads with MiXCR, one entry per CDR3 protein. The sample has about 190,000 distinct CDR3 sequences; roughly 80% are singletons. Input material: tumor tissue from primary liver carcinoma. The receptor source for this set is a man in his forties or fifties with primary liver carcinoma and hepatitis B virus infection.

Notes on this clonotype: An end of the junction does not agree with germline; a read error may underlie this. The chain carries TRBV29-1 and TRBJ2-5; 7 bases fit TRBD1. The germline V gene encodes CDR1 SQVTM and CDR2 ANQGSEA. The CDR3 loop spans 15 amino acids. The CDR3 sequence is CSVEGDRGRTETQYF. CDR3 coding DNA: TGCAGCGTCGAAGGGGACAGAGGGCGAACAGAGACCCAGTACTTC.

Remarks on this clonotype: A read error may produce the germline difference seen at one junction end. The rearrangement links TRBV5-4 to TRBJ1-3; no definite D call. CDR1 SGHNT and CDR2 YYREEE come from the germline V gene (reference sequence). The CDR3 has 14 residues. CDR3 DNA sequence: TGTGCCAGCAGCTTGGAGTCCTCTGGAAACACCTTATATTTT. Its translation: CASSLESSGNTLYF.

This clonotype was seen many times. The chain carries TRBV6-7 and TRBJ2-7; D is uncertain. TRBV6-7 is recorded as an ORF, its role being uncertain. The CDR3 length is 16 residues. Deletions cut 5 bases from V and 2 bases from J, with 19 bases between. CDR3 coding DNA: TGTGCCAGCAGTAAGGACCCGCGGAGCCGGGCCTACGAGCAGTACTTC. Encoded protein: CASSKDPRSRAYEQYF.

A remark on this clonotype: One end of the junction is discordant with germline, which a read error may explain. The rearrangement uses TRBV11-1 and TRBJ2-4, with 7 bases aligning to TRBD2. The V gene's germline CDR1 is SGHAT and CDR2 FQDESV (reference sequence). The CDR3 is made up of 17 amino acids. DNA of the CDR3: TGTCCCAGCAGCTTTCCCGGGACTAACGGGACCAAAGACATTCACTACTTC. Its translation is CPSSFPGTNGTKDIHYF.

Worth noting for this clonotype: Given the absence of the conserved phenylalanine or tryptophan at the CDR3 end, a read error is likely. This chain joins TRBV12-3 or TRBV12-4 and TRBJ2-1; perhaps D is TRBD1 or TRBD2 (5 bases each). The CDR3 extends over 13 amino acids. Trimming pared 8 bases from V and 9 bases from J, leaving 17 bases between. The CDR3 region is CASERGPALEQFS. DNA for the CDR3: TGTGCCAGCGAGAGGGGACCTGCACTTGAGCAGTTCTCC.

The chain employs TRBV4-2 and TRBJ2-7; D is possibly TRBD2 (6 bases). V was cut by 1 base and J by 6 bases, with 16 bases left in between. CDR3 length: 15 residues. CDR1 LGHNA and CDR2 YNFKEQ come from the germline V gene. The CDR3 loop is CASSQGVADKPEQYF. The CDR3 DNA reads as TGTGCCAGCAGCCAAGGGGTAGCGGACAAGCCCGAGCAGTACTTC.

On this clonotype: Germline and junction disagree at one end, which may indicate a read error. The CDR3 coding sequence is TGTGTCAGCAGTTACTGTCTACGTGAGCAGTTCTTC. The encoded protein is CVSSYCLREQFF. The chain has TRBV6-2 or TRBV6-3 and TRBJ2-1; no definite D call. Germline values: CDR1 MNHEY, CDR2 SVGEGT. This CDR3 region has 12 residues.

This clonotype was observed once. This likely comes from a read error, as the CDR3 has no conserved phenylalanine or tryptophan at its end. The DNA is left out, because the CDR3 cannot be placed on it with certainty; the CDR3 is given as TCRdb lists it. The chain couples TRBV4-2 to TRBJ2-7. The CDR3 contains 12 residues when both ends are counted. CDR1 LGHNA and CDR2 YNFKEQ come from the germline V gene. CDR3 amino acids: CASRQDRNEQYL.

In regard to this clonotype: One end of the junction is discordant with germline, which a read error may explain. The chain joins TRBV11-2 to TRBJ1-6, with a weak D call TRBD1 (5 bases). Per germline, CDR1 SGHAT and CDR2 FQNNGV. The CDR3 is 16 residues long. CDR3 loop: CVSSLRDDGYNPPIHF. The CDR3 nucleotides read TGTGTCAGCAGCTTAAGGGACGACGGTTATAATCCACCCATCCACTTT.

About this clonotype itself: One end of the junction fails to match germline, which may point to a read error. This chain links TRBV11-3 with TRBJ2-1, with 7 bases matching TRBD2. The CDR3 runs to 13 residues. Germline V gene data show CDR1 as SGHNT and CDR2 as YENEEA. This CDR3 is CASSSGGSWEELF. Written as DNA, the CDR3 is TGTGCCAGCAGCTCGGGAGGTAGCTGGGAGGAGTTATTC.

On this clonotype: An end of the junction does not agree with germline; a read error may underlie this. The chain carries TRBV11-1 and TRBJ2-7; D might be TRBD2 (6 bases). This CDR3 region has 15 residues. Germline CDR1 is SGHAT and CDR2 is FQDESV (reference sequence). The CDR3 reads CASSLTGSGEYEHYF. CDR3 sequence (DNA): TGTGCCAGCAGCTTAACGGGGTCGGGAGAATATGAGCATTACTTC.

In the case of this clonotype: The final CDR3 position lacks the conserved phenylalanine or tryptophan, pointing to a likely read error. It is unclear where the CDR3 begins or ends on the DNA, so no DNA is shown, and the CDR3 is as TCRdb lists it. V gene TRBV11-3 combines with J gene TRBJ1-1. With termini counted, the CDR3 has 15 amino acids. CDR1 is SGHNT, CDR2 YENEEA, per germline. The CDR3 is CASSPGSGWGTETFL.

On this clonotype itself: The conserved phenylalanine or tryptophan is not found at the CDR3 terminus, so this likely reflects a read error. The rearrangement links TRBV6-1 to TRBJ2-2; either TRBD1 or TRBD2 may supply D (5 bases each). The CDR3 totals 13 residues. Deletions cut 7 bases from V and 5 bases from J, with 11 bases between. Per germline, CDR1 MNHNS and CDR2 SASEGT. This CDR3 is CASKRGGTGELFL. Here the CDR3 DNA reads TGTGCCAGCAAACGGGGCGGTACCGGGGAGCTGTTTCTT.

A word on this clonotype: A read error may produce the germline difference seen at one junction end. The gene calls are TRBV10-1 and TRBJ1-5; D unresolved. The CDR3 length is 12 residues. Looked up from germline, CDR1 is WNHNN and CDR2 is SYGVQD (reference sequence). CDR3 bases: TGCGCCAGTAGTGATGTAGGCCAGCCCCAGCATTTT. This gives the protein CASSDVGQPQHF.

About this clonotype itself: The junction departs from the called germline gene at one end, perhaps through a read error. V is TRBV29-1 and J is TRBJ2-2, with D perhaps TRBD1 or TRBD2 (5 bases each). The germline CDR1 and CDR2 sequences are SQVTM and ANQGSEA. The CDR3 totals 13 residues. CDR3 sequence: CSVAGTNTGDLFF. CDR3 coding DNA: TGCAGTGTTGCTGGGACGAACACCGGGGACCTGTTTTTT.